The clone carrying this T cell receptor beta chain has at least ten counts. The antigen is not known. The researchers produced TCR beta cDNA from approximately 540 ng total RNA with a constant-region primer. Generation of the TCR beta libraries relied on three nested multiplex PCR rounds using slightly modified ARM-PCR. Investigators reported that the first two PCR rounds, at 10 to 11 cycles each, used TRBV1-TRBV30 forward primers with a C-beta reverse primer. TCRdb independently ran MiXCR on the multiplex PCR reads; one entry per CDR3 protein. The profile covers roughly 200,000 distinct CDR3 sequences, with approximately 86% appearing a single time and 15% to 20% taken by the ten largest. V trimming: 4 bases; J trimming: 0 bases; junction bases outside the gene matches: 6. Per the germline V gene, CDR1 is SGHDT and CDR2 is YYEEEE. This CDR3 has 18 residues. Both RNA and DNA were isolated together from about 20-30 mg of bulk tissue that had not been sorted. Chronic HBV infection, which was untreated, was present in the patients. Over 80% viable tumor cells were present in every tumor sample.

This entry comes from a study of tumor-infiltrating lymphocytes in primary liver carcinoma. General observations from the study: Tumor-adjacent and tumor-blood pairs overlapped less than tumor region pairs did.

This chain joins TRBV5-6 and TRBJ2-1; 14 positions match TRBD2. The receptor's source is a man aged 35 to 55 with primary liver carcinoma and hepatitis B virus infection. The specimen was tumor tissue from primary liver carcinoma. CDR3 DNA sequence: TGTGCCAGCAGCCGGACTAGCGGGGGGCCAAACTCCTACAATGAGCAGTTCTTC. Translated, it gives CASSRTSGGPNSYNEQFF. Using reference TRBV5-6 and TRBJ2-1 for the parts outside the CDR3, the full variable domain is DAGVTQSPTHLIKTRGQQVTLRCSPKSGHDTVSWYQQALGQGPQFIFQYYEEEERQRGNFPDRFSGHQFPNYSSELNVNALLLGDSALYLCASSRTSGGPNSYNEQFFGPGTRLTVL.